The clone carrying this T cell receptor beta chain occurred many times. These data belong to a study of T cells after yellow fever vaccination. Looked up from germline, CDR1 is SGHRS and CDR2 is YFSETQ. The CDR3 has 15 amino acids. V was pared by 2 bases and J by 3 bases, with 6 bases of the junction left unmatched. TCRdb re-called the 5' RACE reads with MiXCR, one entry per CDR3 protein. The repertoire holds some 100,000 distinct CDR3 sequences, with more than 5.5% as singletons. The V and J genes are TRBV5-1 and TRBJ2-5; 8 bases fit TRBD1. The TCR originated in a man between 18 and 35 years old who received the YFV17D yellow fever vaccine. The sequencing here drew on CD4+ T cells sorted from PBMCs, taken more than 40 days after the first yellow fever vaccination. The CDR3 DNA reads TGCGCCAGCAGCTTCCAGACGGGACAGGAAGAGACCCAGTACTTC. Translating gives CASSFQTGQEETQYF.